The clone carrying this T cell receptor (beta chain) was detected many times. These data belong to a study of T cells in Graves' hyperthyroidism and ophthalmopathy. V was shortened by 1 base and J by 7 bases, with 11 bases between the two germline ends. Germline V gene sequence: CDR1 SEHNR, CDR2 FQNEAQ (reference sequence). This CDR3 is built from 14 residues. Amplification yielded TCR beta CDR3 regions, with RNA transcripts as the source. The HTBI primer set was used in a first-round RT-PCR of the TCR CDR3. TCRdb re-called the multiplex PCR reads through MiXCR, storing one row per CDR3 protein. In the table there are around 690,000 distinct CDR3 sequences, less than 25% of which are singletons.

Sample: blood. This sequence was found in a man aged 25-40 years with Graves' ophthalmopathy. The chain joins TRBV7-9 to TRBJ2-1; TRBD1 might be the D (6 bases). This chain's CDR3 is CASSLVGQLNEQFF. The CDR3 bases are TGTGCCAGCAGCTTAGTCGGACAGCTTAATGAGCAGTTCTTC.